This T cell receptor beta chain is drawn from a study of technical replicates of blood from a handful of donors. In germline, CDR1 is MGHRA, CDR2 YSYEKL. This CDR3 is 15 amino acids long. V was clipped by 3 bases and J by 9 bases; unmatched bases: 4. Sequenced by immunoSEQ multiplex PCR; TCRdb stores in-frame clones only, minus some. The data show some 70,000 clones, about 97% seen once. The sample taken for sequencing was T cells isolated from PBMCs. This chain joins TRBV4-1 and TRBJ2-1; 14 bases are shared with TRBD2. This sequence originates from a human donor in good health. CDR3 coding DNA: TGCGCCAGCAGCCAGACTAGCGGGAGGGCGGGTGAGCAGTTCTTC. This translates into CASSQTSGRAGEQFF.